Presented here are 24 T cell receptor beta chains from one specimen sequenced in a study of T cells in narcolepsy. The table came from immunoSEQ multiplex PCR; TCRdb's copy has only in-frame clones and leaves some out. The sample shows roughly 22,000 clones, 55% to 80% of them seen only once. The sample comprised memory (CD45RA-) CD4+ T cells from blood. The receptors were sampled from a human donor in good health.

CDR3 sequence: CASSPLGYGYTF. Here the CDR3 DNA reads TGTGCCAGCAGTCCCCTCGGCTATGGCTACACCTTC. This chain uses TRBV28 with TRBJ1-2; D gene uncertain. This CDR3 has 12 amino acids. Germline V CDR1 and CDR2: MDHEN, SYDVKM. V lost 5 bases and J lost 4, with 8 bases in between.

The chain has TRBV7-2 and TRBJ2-7; no clear D. Germline V gene sequence: CDR1 SGHTA, CDR2 FQGNSA. Trimming removed 5 bases from V and 7 bases from J, with 12 bases in between. This CDR3 region has 12 residues. CDR3 amino acids: CASSADWREQYF. In nucleotides, the CDR3 is TGTGCCAGCAGCGCAGACTGGCGGGAGCAGTACTTC.

The rearrangement uses TRBV19 and TRBJ1-1; D unclear. Germline CDR1 and CDR2: LNHDA and SQIVND (reference sequence). Trimming cost V 0 bases and J 4 bases, with 6 bases left between them. CDR3 size: 13 residues. CDR3 sequence reads: CASSIDKGTEAFF. In DNA, the CDR3 is TGTGCCAGTAGTATAGATAAGGGCACTGAAGCTTTCTTT.

This clone has more than one count but fewer than ten. The rearrangement uses TRBV7-8 and TRBJ2-7; D is unresolved. Trimming removed 0 bases from V and 5 bases from J, with 17 bases in between. The CDR3 has 16 amino acids. Germline V lookup: CDR1 SGHVS, CDR2 FQNEAQ. CDR3 sequence (DNA): TGTGCCAGCAGCTTAGCGTTAGGGCGGACGAGAGACGAGCAGTACTTC. Its protein product is CASSLALGRTRDEQYF.

This chain links TRBV5-1 with TRBJ1-5; no clear D. The CDR3 covers 12 residues. Trimming left V 0 bases short and J 6 bases short, with 4 bases between. Germline V gene sequence: CDR1 SGHRS, CDR2 YFSETQ. The CDR3 is CASSLEGQPQHF. DNA for the CDR3: TGCGCCAGCAGCTTGGAGGGTCAGCCCCAGCATTTT.

The chain uses TRBV5-8 and TRBJ2-1; possibly TRBD1 for D (6 bases). CDR3 length: 13 residues. V lost 4 bases and J lost 6, with 11 bases in between. In germline, CDR1 is SGHTS, CDR2 YDEGEE. The CDR3 region is CASSRIRGNEQFF. CDR3 sequence (DNA): TGTGCCAGCAGCCGGATCAGGGGCAATGAGCAGTTCTTC.

The chain employs TRBV7-7 and TRBJ2-1; 7 bases are a match to TRBD1. There are 14 residues in the CDR3. Germline V CDR1 and CDR2: SSHAT, FNYEAQ (reference sequence). CDR3 bases: TGTGTTAGCAGCTTGAGGGGGCAACAGAGTGAGCAGTTCTTC. Its protein product is CVSSLRGQQSEQFF.

V usage is TRBV21-1 and J usage is TRBJ1-2. TRBV21-1 is labeled a pseudogene. This CDR3 contains 13 residues. The CDR3 loop is CARGRGVWDGYTF. The CDR3 DNA reads as TGTGCCAGAGGGCGGGGGGTCTGGGATGGCTACACCTTC.

This clone was counted between two and nine times. V usage is TRBV6-6 and J usage is TRBJ1-6, with 7 bases aligning to TRBD1. The CDR3 is 15 amino acids. Trimming removed 0 bases from V and 9 bases from J; junction bases left unmatched: 5. Germline V lookup: CDR1 MNHNY, CDR2 SVGAGI (reference sequence). This chain's CDR3 is CASSYSDREASPLHF. The CDR3 coding sequence is TGTGCCAGCAGTTACTCAGACAGGGAGGCTTCACCCCTCCACTTT.

The genes are TRBV5-1 and TRBJ2-2; D is tentatively TRBD1 or TRBD2 (6 bases each). There are 14 residues in the CDR3. CDR1 and CDR2 (germline): SGHRS, YFSETQ. Trimming removed 7 bases at V and 2 bases at J, with 12 bases between. CDR3 coding DNA: TGCGCCAGCCTCTTGGGGGGCAACACCGGGGAGCTGTTTTTT. Protein product: CASLLGGNTGELFF. The variable domain in full, completed from reference TRBV5-1 and TRBJ2-2, reads KAGVTQTPRYLIKTRGQQVTLSCSPISGHRSVSWYQQTPGQGLQFLFEYFSETQRNKGNFPGRFSGRQFSNSRSEMNVSTLELGDSALYLCASLLGGNTGELFFGEGSRLTVL.

The rearrangement joins TRBV7-9 to TRBJ2-3; D may correspond to TRBD1 or TRBD2 (5 bases each). The CDR3 is 14 residues long. With 0 bases removed from V and 2 bases from J, the gap between germline ends came to 6 bases. CDR1 SEHNR and CDR2 FQNEAQ come from the germline V gene (reference sequence). DNA of the CDR3: TGTGCCAGCAGCTTAGCGGGGGTCACAGATACGCAGTATTTT. Encoded protein: CASSLAGVTDTQYF.

V usage is TRBV28 and J usage is TRBJ1-6; D perhaps matches TRBD1 (5 bases). Germline loops: CDR1 MDHEN, CDR2 SYDVKM. Trimming removed 7 bases from V and 12 bases from J, with 19 bases in between. The length of the CDR3 is 14 residues. CDR3 residues: CASTLSGLDKPLHF. The CDR3 nucleotides read TGTGCCAGCACCCTAAGTGGATTGGACAAACCCCTCCACTTT.

The table lists this clone with a few counts. V and J are TRBV6-1 and TRBJ2-5; 9 bases fit TRBD1. The CDR3 extends over 14 amino acids. Trimming cost V 4 bases and J 5 bases; bases outside gene matches: 5. CDR1 is MNHNS and CDR2 is SASEGT in the germline V gene. Here the CDR3 DNA reads TGTGCCAGCAGTGCGGGGACAGGGAAGGAGACCCAGTACTTC. This codes for CASSAGTGKETQYF.

In its sample, this clone was seen once. The chain carries TRBV6-1 and TRBJ2-3, with 11 nucleotides matching TRBD2. Germline lookup yields CDR1 MNHNS and CDR2 SASEGT. The junction had 4 bases not matched to a gene; V was cut back by 7 bases and J by 4 bases. The CDR3 has 14 amino acids. The CDR3 DNA is TGTGCCAGCACTACTAGCGGGAGTGCAGATACGCAGTATTTT. It is translated as CASTTSGSADTQYF.

The CDR3 nucleotides are TGTGCCAGCAGAAGAGAAGCTAATAGCAATCAGCCCCAGCATTTT. This encodes CASRREANSNQPQHF. The chain links TRBV6-1 to TRBJ1-5; D uncertain. The CDR3 is 15 amino acids. Germline loops: CDR1 MNHNS, CDR2 SASEGT. Trimming took off 6 bases at V and 0 bases at J, with 12 bases between the two ends.

V gene TRBV7-9 combines with J gene TRBJ1-2; a weak D match, TRBD1 (6 bases). V was clipped by 5 bases and J by 4 bases, with 20 bases between them. The CDR3 covers 16 residues. Looked up from germline, CDR1 is SEHNR and CDR2 is FQNEAQ (reference sequence). For the CDR3, the DNA is TGTGCCAGCAGCCCTGTCCAACAGGGAAGTTTCTATGGCTACACCTTC. Its protein is CASSPVQQGSFYGYTF. Looking up the rest from reference TRBV7-9 and TRBJ1-2 gives the full variable domain: DTGVSQNPRHKITKRGQNVTFRCDPISEHNRLYWYRQTLGQGPEFLTYFQNEAQLEKSRLLSDRFSAERPKGSFSTLEIQRTEQGDSAMYLCASSPVQQGSFYGYTFGSGTRLTVV.

Remarks on this clone: Other DNA sequences in this specimen translate into the identical CDR3. V usage is TRBV28 and J usage is TRBJ1-2; no firm D call. Trimming took off 7 bases at V and 8 bases at J, with 17 bases between the two ends. The CDR3 is 13 residues long. From germline, CDR1 is MDHEN and CDR2 SYDVKM. The CDR3 spells CASTSGWGRGYTF. DNA for the CDR3: TGTGCCAGCACCTCGGGGTGGGGTCGGGGCTACACCTTC.

The chain carries TRBV4-1 and TRBJ2-4; a weak D match, TRBD2 (6 bases). CDR1 and CDR2 (germline): MGHRA, YSYEKL. The V and J ends lost 4 bases and 7 bases respectively, with 20 bases between them. CDR3 length: 16 residues. CDR3 in amino acids: CASSRSVQGLGNIQYF. In DNA, the CDR3 is TGCGCCAGCAGCCGATCAGTTCAGGGACTTGGGAACATTCAGTACTTC.

Note on this clone: This sample also contains other DNA sequences that code for the same CDR3. The chain recombines TRBV11-2 with TRBJ2-7; TRBD2 is a possible D gene (5 bases). The CDR3 runs to 12 residues. Deletions cut 5 bases from V and 0 bases from J, with 5 bases between. CDR1 and CDR2 (germline): SGHAT, FQNNGV. The CDR3 region has the DNA TGTGCCAGCAGCCGGGACTCCTACGAGCAGTACTTC. Translation: CASSRDSYEQYF.

The V call is TRBV9, the J call TRBJ2-6; D not resolved. Germline lookup yields CDR1 SGDLS and CDR2 YYNGEE. The length of the CDR3 is 14 residues. Trimming removed 4 bases from V and 2 bases from J, with 7 bases in between. The CDR3 region is CASSLLPGANVLTF. The CDR3 DNA follows: TGTGCCAGCAGCTTATTACCTGGGGCCAACGTCCTGACTTTC.

This chain uses TRBV1 with TRBJ2-6. TRBV1 represents a pseudogene. This CDR3 comprises 18 residues. CDR3 coding DNA: TGCACCAGCAGCGCACAAGGTTTTGCACAAAGTCGGGCCAACGTCCTGACTTTC. It specifies CTSSAQGFAQSRANVLTF.

The chain joins TRBV18 to TRBJ2-3, with 8 bases lining up with TRBD1. The germline CDR1 and CDR2 sequences are KGHSH and LQKENI. V dropped 1 base and J dropped 5; count of bases not matched to a gene: 8. This CDR3 region has 16 residues. The CDR3 here is CASSPLRGQGQDTQYF. In DNA, the CDR3 is TGTGCCAGCTCACCACTTAGAGGACAGGGACAAGATACGCAGTATTTT.

This CDR3 reads CASSQGSWEGHEQYF. The CDR3 coding sequence is TGTGCCAGCAGCCAAGGCTCGTGGGAGGGCCACGAGCAGTACTTC. The chain combines TRBV14 with TRBJ2-7; TRBD2 matches 7 bases. Germline values: CDR1 SGHDN, CDR2 FVKESK. V was clipped by 1 base and J by 5 bases; unmatched bases: 8. The CDR3 consists of 15 residues.

The chain is built from TRBV7-3 and TRBJ2-2; TRBD2 matches at 7 bases. J gave up 1 base and V 2 bases, and 1 base lay outside the gene matches. This CDR3 has 15 residues. Germline-derived CDR1 and CDR2 are SGHTA and FQGTGA. The DNA of the CDR3 is TGTGCCAGCAGCTTATCGGGAGGGAACACCGGGGAGCTGTTTTTT. Protein: CASSLSGGNTGELFF.